This T cell receptor beta chain is from a study of T-cell reconstitution after alpha-beta-depleted transplantation in children. Turning to this clonotype: Antigen: not known.

Study-wide findings and caveats: T-cell counts and diversity at one year following transplant were attributed mainly to newly produced T cells.

TCRbeta library preparation incorporated unique molecular identifiers. TCRdb re-called the PCR reads through MiXCR, storing one row per CDR3 protein. Among about 830,000 distinct CDR3 sequences listed, roughly 16% were seen once. The ends were cut back, 3 bases at V and 2 bases at J, with 16 bases in the middle. Germline V CDR1 and CDR2: MNHEY, SMNVEV (reference sequence). This CDR3 comprises 16 residues. Here the sequenced sample was PBMCs, mostly from graft donor cells, taken 360 days after TCRalphabeta/CD19-depleted stem cell transplant. V usage is TRBV27 and J usage is TRBJ1-1; D is unresolved. The origin of this receptor is a male patient aged 10-17 years who had a stem cell transplant for acute lymphoblastic leukemia, so the T cells may come from the graft donor. CDR3 nucleotide sequence: TGTGCCAGCAGTTTCGCCGGATGGGGTATTAACACTGAAGCTTTCTTT. Protein: CASSFAGWGINTEAFF.